This T cell receptor beta chain was identified in a study of vaccination and CD4 T cells after COVID-19. Concerning this clonotype: Antigen: not known.

Sample time point: late sampling 161 to 241 days after vaccination in three convalescent patients. Treatment specified: roughly 11-day PBMC culture with coronavirus spike peptide pools or control peptides (ViraFEST assay). The Oncomine TCR Beta short-read assay was what sequenced the DNA obtained from cultured CD4+ T cells. The source of extracted genomic DNA was cultured CD4+ T cells. MiXCR, applied by TCRdb to the PCR reads, yields one record per CDR3 protein. The sample has approximately 22,000 distinct CDR3 sequences; approximately 42% are singletons. Trimming removed 7 bases from V and 3 bases from J; junction bases left unmatched: 8. CDR1 and CDR2 (germline): MNHNS, SASEGT. The CDR3 length is 14 residues.

The chain is built from TRBV6-1 and TRBJ2-7, with TRBD1 matching over 8 bases. The clonotype comes from a human donor who had recovered from COVID-19. The sample in question was CD4+ T cells from blood, cultured in vitro, obtained about 7 months after SARS-CoV-2 vaccination. Written as DNA, the CDR3 is TGTGCCAGCACCCCCCGGACAGGGTACTACGAGCAGTACTTC. The encoded protein is CASTPRTGYYEQYF.